This T cell receptor (beta chain) was profiled in a study of blood T cell repertoires in COVID-19. Overall study context: PBMCs, B-cell-depleted T cells, or T cells provided the cDNA or gDNA that made up the material.

Assay used: immunoSEQ multiplex PCR; TCRdb lists only in-frame clones, some missing. The sample lists tens of thousands of clones; about nine tenths were seen once. The CDR3 consists of 14 residues. Germline loops: CDR1 SGHRS, CDR2 YFSETQ. With V trimmed by 0 bases and J by 5 bases, 2 bases remained unmatched. Patients of the Seattle cohort, enrolled during active infection, were followed longitudinally. The source is an elderly woman with COVID-19, enrolled during active disease. Sequences were obtained from peripheral blood. The chain is built from TRBV5-1 and TRBJ2-7, with 10 nucleotides matching TRBD2. CDR3 bases: TGCGCCAGCAGCTTGGGTAGCGGGGGGAACGAGCAGTACTTC. The encoded protein is CASSLGSGGNEQYF.